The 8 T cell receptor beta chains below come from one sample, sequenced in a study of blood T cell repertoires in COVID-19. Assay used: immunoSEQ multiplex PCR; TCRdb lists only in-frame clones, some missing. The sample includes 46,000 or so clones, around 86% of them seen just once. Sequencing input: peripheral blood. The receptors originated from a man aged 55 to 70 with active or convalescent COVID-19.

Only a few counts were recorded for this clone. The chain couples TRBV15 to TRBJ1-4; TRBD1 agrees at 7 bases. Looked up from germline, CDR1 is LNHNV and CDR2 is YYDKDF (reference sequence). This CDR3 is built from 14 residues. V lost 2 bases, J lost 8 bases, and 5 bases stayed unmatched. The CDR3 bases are TGTGCCACCAGCAGACGGAGGGGGCGCGAAAAACTGTTTTTT. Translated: CATSRRRGREKLFF.

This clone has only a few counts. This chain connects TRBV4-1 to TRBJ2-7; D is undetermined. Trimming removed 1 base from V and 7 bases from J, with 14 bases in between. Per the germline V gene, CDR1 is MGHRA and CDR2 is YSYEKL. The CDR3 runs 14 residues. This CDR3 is CASSQAGSLGEQYF. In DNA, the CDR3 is TGCGCCAGCAGCCAAGCCGGGTCACTTGGGGAGCAGTACTTC.

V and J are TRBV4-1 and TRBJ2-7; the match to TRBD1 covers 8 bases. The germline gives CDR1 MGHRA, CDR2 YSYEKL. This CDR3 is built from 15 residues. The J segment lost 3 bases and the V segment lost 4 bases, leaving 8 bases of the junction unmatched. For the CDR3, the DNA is TGCGCCAGCAGCCTCGAGGAGGACAGGGTCTACGAGCAGTACTTC. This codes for CASSLEEDRVYEQYF.

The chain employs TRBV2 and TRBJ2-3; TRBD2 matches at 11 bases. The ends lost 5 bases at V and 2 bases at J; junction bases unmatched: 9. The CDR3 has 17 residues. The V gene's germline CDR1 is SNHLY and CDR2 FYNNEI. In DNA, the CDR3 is TGTGCCAGCAGTCCCGATATAGCGGGGGGGCACACAGATACGCAGTATTTT. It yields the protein CASSPDIAGGHTDTQYF.

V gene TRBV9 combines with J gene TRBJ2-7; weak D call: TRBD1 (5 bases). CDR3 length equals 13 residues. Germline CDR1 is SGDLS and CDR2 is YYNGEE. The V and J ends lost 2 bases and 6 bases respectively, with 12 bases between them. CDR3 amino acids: CASSVQGSGEQYF. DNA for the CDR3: TGTGCCAGCAGCGTTCAGGGATCCGGCGAGCAGTACTTC.

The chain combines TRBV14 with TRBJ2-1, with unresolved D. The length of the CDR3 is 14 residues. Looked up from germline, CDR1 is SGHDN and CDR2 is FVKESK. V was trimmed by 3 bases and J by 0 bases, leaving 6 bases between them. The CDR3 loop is CASSQETSYNEQFF. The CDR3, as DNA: TGTGCCAGCAGCCAGGAGACCTCCTACAATGAGCAGTTCTTC.

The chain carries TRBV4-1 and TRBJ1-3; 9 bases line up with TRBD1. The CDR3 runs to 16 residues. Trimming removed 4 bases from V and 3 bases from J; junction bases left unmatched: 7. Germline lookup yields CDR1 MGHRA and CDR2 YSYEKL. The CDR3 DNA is TGCGCCAGCAGCCGGGATACAGGGGGCGGTGGAAACACCATATATTTT. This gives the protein CASSRDTGGGGNTIYF.

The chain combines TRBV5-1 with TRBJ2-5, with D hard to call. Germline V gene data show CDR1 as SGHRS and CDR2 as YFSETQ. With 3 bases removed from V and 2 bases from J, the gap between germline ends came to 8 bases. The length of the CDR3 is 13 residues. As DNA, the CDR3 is TGCGCCAGCAGCTCCCTTACTCAAGAGACCCAGTACTTC. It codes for CASSSLTQETQYF. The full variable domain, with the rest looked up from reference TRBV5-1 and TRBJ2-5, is KAGVTQTPRYLIKTRGQQVTLSCSPISGHRSVSWYQQTPGQGLQFLFEYFSETQRNKGNFPGRFSGRQFSNSRSEMNVSTLELGDSALYLCASSSLTQETQYFGPGTRLLVL.